This passage covers 25 T cell receptor beta chains from one sample sequenced in a study of a mutant IDH1 vaccine in newly diagnosed glioma. Time point indicated: week 23, last vaccination. Vaccination comprised doses that each held 300 ug of mutant IDH1 20-mer peptide, plus topical imiquimod. Clones were sequenced by immunoSEQ multiplex PCR, and TCRdb holds only the in-frame ones, with some missing. The table lists roughly 28,000 clones, 75% to 90% of them singletons. Their target antigens are unknown. Material: PBMCs, obtained from a glioma patient whose treatment included an IDH1 peptide vaccine. The receptors stem from a woman between 18 and 29 years old with glioma.

The V and J genes are TRBV30 and TRBJ1-2, with D possibly being TRBD1 (5 bases). Germline CDR1 GTSNPN, CDR2 SVGIG (reference sequence). V lost 2 bases and J lost 4, with 11 bases in between. The CDR3 contains 13 residues. The CDR3 nucleotides are TGTGCCTGGAGTCCGGACATTTCCTATGGCTACACCTTC. Translating it yields CAWSPDISYGYTF. The variable domain in full, with the rest retrieved from reference TRBV30 and TRBJ1-2, is SQTIHQWPATLVQPVGSPLSLECTVEGTSNPNLYWYRQAAGRGLQLLFYSVGIGQISSEVPQNLSASRPQDRQFILSSKKLLLSDSGFYLCAWSPDISYGYTFGSGTRLTVV.

J is TRBJ1-2 and V is TRBV19; D gene unclear. The V end lost 0 bases, the J end lost 4 bases, and 12 bases lay between the germline ends. CDR1 is LNHDA, CDR2 SQIVND, per germline (reference sequence). The CDR3 contains 15 residues. The CDR3 sequence is CASSIDLGLGYGYTF. DNA of the CDR3: TGTGCCAGTAGTATAGATTTAGGGTTGGGCTATGGCTACACCTTC.

The chain recombines TRBV19 with TRBJ2-7; 9 nucleotides line up with TRBD1. The V segment lost 5 bases and the J segment 4 bases; nucleotides outside the gene matches: 6. There are 14 residues in the CDR3. The germline gives CDR1 LNHDA, CDR2 SQIVND (reference sequence). Here the CDR3 reads CASSDRDRVYEQYF. CDR3 nucleotide sequence: TGTGCCAGTAGTGACCGGGACAGGGTATACGAGCAGTACTTC.

The chain joins TRBV28 to TRBJ1-6; no reliable D call. Trimming shortened V by 1 base and J by 6 bases, and 10 bases separated the two germline ends. The CDR3 contains 15 residues. The germline V gene encodes CDR1 MDHEN and CDR2 SYDVKM. In DNA form, the CDR3 reads TGTGCCAGCAGTTTATCGCATGGAAGTAATTCACCCCTCCACTTT. Amino acid sequence: CASSLSHGSNSPLHF.

The J gene is TRBJ2-7, the V gene TRBV5-6; TRBD1 matches at 12 bases. Per germline, CDR1 SGHDT and CDR2 YYEEEE. CDR3 length: 14 amino acids. Unmatched junction bases numbered 7, after V lost 4 bases and J lost 8 bases. This chain's CDR3 is CASSGTGGGEKQYF. In DNA form, the CDR3 reads TGTGCCAGCAGCGGGACAGGGGGCGGAGAGAAGCAGTACTTC. Together with reference TRBV5-6 and TRBJ2-7, the CDR3 gives the full variable domain: DAGVTQSPTHLIKTRGQQVTLRCSPKSGHDTVSWYQQALGQGPQFIFQYYEEEERQRGNFPDRFSGHQFPNYSSELNVNALLLGDSALYLCASSGTGGGEKQYFGPGTRLTVT.

The J gene is TRBJ2-7, the V gene TRBV25-1; 9 bases align to TRBD1. The CDR3 extends over 17 amino acids. The V gene end was trimmed by 5 bases and the J gene end by 6 bases; junction bases not matched to a gene: 17. CDR1 MGHDK and CDR2 SYGVNS come from the germline V gene. In DNA form, the CDR3 reads TGTGCCAGCAGTCTTCAGACCCCCCGGACAGGGGCCCTCGAGCAGTACTTC. It encodes CASSLQTPRTGALEQYF.

The V call is TRBV15, the J call TRBJ2-5, with D possibly TRBD2 on 6 matching bases. In germline, CDR1 is LNHNV, CDR2 YYDKDF (reference sequence). The CDR3 runs 16 residues. Trimming stripped 0 bases from V and 0 bases from J, with 11 bases between. The CDR3 sequence: CATSRDLRGYQETQYF. CDR3 DNA: TGTGCCACCAGCAGAGATCTCCGGGGGTACCAAGAGACCCAGTACTTC. Complete variable domain (other parts from reference TRBV15 and TRBJ2-5): DAMVIQNPRYQVTQFGKPVTLSCSQTLNHNVMYWYQQKSSQAPKLLFHYYDKDFNNEADTPDNFQSRRPNTSFCFLDIRSPGLGDTAMYLCATSRDLRGYQETQYFGPGTRLLVL.

The V and J genes are TRBV27 and TRBJ1-2, with no clear D. Deletions cut 5 bases from V and 8 bases from J, with 18 bases between. The V gene's germline CDR1 is MNHEY and CDR2 SMNVEV (reference sequence). The CDR3 contains 14 residues. This CDR3 reads CASSPGEFVGGYTF. In DNA form, the CDR3 reads TGTGCCAGCAGTCCCGGTGAGTTTGTAGGAGGCTACACCTTC.

About this clone itself: Its ends do not fully match the called genes, so a read error is possible. The CDR3 DNA reads as TGTGCCAGCAGCGCCCCGGGGAACGCTGAAGCTTTCTTT. Translating gives CASSAPGNAEAFF. The V gene is TRBV7-2, the J gene TRBJ1-1; D ambiguous. The CDR3 has 13 residues. The germline V gene has CDR1 SGHTA and CDR2 FQGNSA.

J is TRBJ2-7 and V is TRBV28; TRBD1 aligns across 8 bases. The trim removed 3 bases at V and 6 bases at J, leaving 10 bases unmatched. Germline loops: CDR1 MDHEN, CDR2 SYDVKM. The CDR3 loop spans 15 amino acids. The CDR3 nucleotides are TGTGCCAGCAGTTTTAATGGGCAGGGGGCATCCGAGCAGTACTTC. It translates to CASSFNGQGASEQYF.

Notes on this clone: Relative to the germline gene, one junction end is altered; a read error may explain this. This sequence joins TRBV7-9 and TRBJ1-5; D is ambiguous. CDR1 is SEHNR and CDR2 is FQNEAQ in the germline V gene (reference sequence). The CDR3 runs 13 residues. In DNA form, the CDR3 reads TGTGCCGGCAGCTTTACAGACAATCAGCCCCAGCATTTT. Translated: CAGSFTDNQPQHF. The full variable domain, its missing parts supplied by reference TRBV7-9 and TRBJ1-5, is DTGVSQNPRHKITKRGQNVTFRCDPISEHNRLYWYRQTLGQGPEFLTYFQNEAQLEKSRLLSDRFSAERPKGSFSTLEIQRTEQGDSAMYLCAGSFTDNQPQHFGDGTRLSIL.

The chain is built from TRBV6-6 and TRBJ1-2; TRBD1 agrees at 8 bases. J lost 6 bases, V lost 0 bases, and 6 bases had no gene match. The CDR3 extends over 15 amino acids. Germline CDR1 MNHNY, CDR2 SVGAGI (reference sequence). CDR3 sequence: CASSYSTDRADGYTF. In DNA, the CDR3 is TGTGCCAGCAGTTACTCAACGGACAGGGCCGATGGCTACACCTTC.

V and J are TRBV6-5 and TRBJ1-6; perhaps TRBD1 as D (6 bases). V was trimmed by 0 bases and J by 6 bases, leaving 6 bases between them. CDR1 and CDR2 (germline): MNHEY, SVGAGI. The CDR3 runs 14 residues. The CDR3 spells CASSYSDSNSPLHF. CDR3 coding DNA: TGTGCCAGCAGTTACTCGGACAGTAATTCACCCCTCCACTTT.

The chain carries TRBV2 and TRBJ1-1, with 8 bases that match TRBD1. Looked up from germline, CDR1 is SNHLY and CDR2 is FYNNEI. There are 12 residues in the CDR3. V was pared by 7 bases and J by 5 bases, with 3 bases of the junction left unmatched. CDR3 coding DNA: TGTGCCAGCAAAACAGGGGGAACTGAAGCTTTCTTT. It is translated as CASKTGGTEAFF. Complete variable domain (other parts from reference TRBV2 and TRBJ1-1): EPEVTQTPSHQVTQMGQEVILRCVPISNHLYFYWYRQILGQKVEFLVSFYNNEISEKSEIFDDQFSVERPDGSNFTLKIRSTKLEDSAMYFCASKTGGTEAFFGQGTRLTVV.

There are a few counts of this clone. As DNA, the CDR3 is TGTGCCAGCAGCGGAGGACAGGGCCCGCGTAAGTTAGGCGGCACTGAAGCTTTCTTT. Translating gives CASSGGQGPRKLGGTEAFF. The rearrangement uses TRBV9 and TRBJ1-1; TRBD1 agrees at 8 bases. Germline CDR1 is SGDLS and CDR2 is YYNGEE. V lost 3 bases to trimming and J lost 4 bases; unmatched junction nucleotides: 20. The CDR3 has 19 residues.

The CDR3 DNA is TGTGCCAGCAGTGTCCTCTCCCACTCTCCCTACAGGGACCAGAACTCCTACGAGCAGTACTTC. Its translation is CASSVLSHSPYRDQNSYEQYF. The rearrangement joins TRBV2 to TRBJ2-7, with D possibly matching TRBD1 (6 bases). CDR1 SNHLY and CDR2 FYNNEI come from the germline V gene. This CDR3 region has 21 residues. V lost 4 bases and J lost 0, with 31 bases in between.

The CDR3 DNA sequence: TGTGCCAGCTCAAAGGCACAGAACACCGGGGAGCTGTTTTTT. This sequence encodes CASSKAQNTGELFF. The gene calls are TRBV18 and TRBJ2-2; D uncertain. CDR3 length: 14 amino acids. Deletions cut 5 bases from V and 1 base from J, with 8 bases between. The germline V gene has CDR1 KGHSH and CDR2 LQKENI.

V usage is TRBV10-3 and J usage is TRBJ2-7; TRBD1 matches at 7 bases. Germline values: CDR1 ENHRY, CDR2 SYGVKD. The J segment lost 2 bases and the V segment lost 6 bases, leaving 7 bases of the junction unmatched. The CDR3 extends over 14 amino acids. In DNA form, the CDR3 reads TGTGCCATCAGCACCAGACAGGGCCCCTACGAGCAGTACTTC. It specifies CAISTRQGPYEQYF.

This chain uses TRBV5-4 with TRBJ2-5; 8 bases agree with TRBD1. Germline V gene data show CDR1 as SGHNT and CDR2 as YYREEE (reference sequence). The CDR3 has 15 residues. The V gene end was trimmed by 2 bases and the J gene end by 2 bases; junction bases not matched to a gene: 5. The CDR3 bases are TGTGCCAGCAGCTTTAGGGGACAGGAACAAGAGACCCAGTACTTC. As protein: CASSFRGQEQETQYF.

V and J are TRBV6-1 and TRBJ1-4; D not certain. The CDR3 spans 14 residues. Germline V CDR1 and CDR2: MNHNS, SASEGT. The V end was cut by 6 bases, the J end by 8 bases, with 16 bases between. The CDR3 here is CASRLAPGIEKLFF. CDR3 DNA: TGTGCCAGCAGGTTGGCCCCGGGAATAGAAAAACTGTTTTTT.

The chain employs TRBV6-6 and TRBJ2-1; 8 nucleotides match TRBD2. Germline assignment: CDR1 MNHNY and CDR2 SVGAGI (reference sequence). Trimming at V came to 4 bases and at J to 8 bases, leaving 13 bases not matched to a gene. This CDR3 has 16 amino acids. This CDR3 is CASSFGGAAGVDEQFF. CDR3 DNA sequence: TGTGCCAGCAGTTTCGGCGGTGCAGCGGGAGTCGATGAGCAGTTCTTC.

The chain couples TRBV25-1 to TRBJ1-3; D is unclear. V was clipped by 6 bases and J by 3 bases, with 9 bases between them. Germline CDR1 is MGHDK and CDR2 is SYGVNS. The CDR3 sequence is 13 residues long. The CDR3: CASRSGVGNTIYF. CDR3 DNA sequence: TGTGCCAGCAGATCCGGAGTTGGAAACACCATATATTTT.

The sample holds a few counts of this clone. This chain links TRBV19 with TRBJ1-2; no definite D call. The germline V gene has CDR1 LNHDA and CDR2 SQIVND (reference sequence). The CDR3 extends over 13 amino acids. Trimming removed 3 bases from V and 7 bases from J, with 12 bases in between. CDR3 protein: CASSIKEGIGYTF. The CDR3, as DNA: TGTGCCAGTAGTATTAAAGAAGGGATTGGCTACACCTTC.

This chain uses TRBV7-9 with TRBJ2-5, with TRBD2 matching 7 bases. J lost 4 bases, V lost 5 bases, and 13 bases had no gene match. CDR3 length: 16 amino acids. Germline V gene data show CDR1 as SEHNR and CDR2 as FQNEAQ (reference sequence). CDR3: CASSLSLGGSGETQYF. The CDR3 bases are TGTGCCAGCAGCCTAAGCCTTGGCGGGAGCGGAGAGACCCAGTACTTC.

The rearrangement joins TRBV6-1 to TRBJ2-5, with 9 bases aligning to TRBD1. The J call may not be correct, given that the DNA end is closer to TRBJ2-7. Germline V gives CDR1 MNHNS, CDR2 SASEGT. The CDR3 contains 17 residues. The chain's CDR3 is CASSVGTGLIVGYEQYF. In nucleotides, the CDR3 is TGTGCCAGCAGTGTAGGGACAGGGTTAATAGTCGGCTACGAGCAGTACTTC.